This TCR beta chain was identified during a study of OX40 agonist ivuxolimab in advanced cancers. With respect to the entire study: Ivuxolimab, which targeted the costimulatory receptor OX40 (CD134), was an agonistic, fully human IgG2 monoclonal antibody. Of the approximately 50 dose-escalation patients, hepatocellular carcinoma was present in around 20, melanoma in around 15, renal cell carcinoma in 9 and head and neck cancer in 9. Peripheral TCRbeta sequencing was intended to test whether TCR sequence diversity was altered and clonal T-cell expansion was caused by ivuxolimab. Patients were allowed to have had prior anti-PD-1, anti-PD-L1 or anti-CTLA-4 therapy, and around 41% of the dose-escalation patients had previously received checkpoint inhibitors. Intravenous ivuxolimab was administered to patients every 2 weeks at six dose levels: 0.01, 0.1, 0.3, 1.5, 3 and 10 mg/kg. In the dose-escalation cohort, around four fifths of patients were male, and the mean age was around 60 years, with a range of about 23 to 80. The paper reports the monotherapy dose-escalation portion (N ≈ 52 patients) of the phase I ivuxolimab trial. Partial responses occurred in three dose-escalation patients: two with cutaneous melanoma and one with hepatocellular carcinoma.

The CDR3 goes from the cysteine to the phenylalanine over 13 residues. The CDR3 DNA has 39 bases and is translated from base 1. V is reduced by 5 bases and J by 2 bases, leaving a spacing of 8 bases between them. According to the germline V gene (reference sequence), CDR1 reads WNHNN and CDR2 reads SYGVQD. Regarding this clone: Its antigen target is currently unknown. Base qualities are not at hand, and no much larger clone is one base apart.

The trial excluded patients who had a history of autoimmune disease or who were on systemic immunosuppression. Peripheral blood for TCR sequencing was drawn from every dose cohort at baseline, at cycle 4 day 1 and at cycle 7 day 1. The samples were taken from a phase I, first-in-human, multicenter, open-label dose-escalation trial of ivuxolimab. The trial enrolled adults with locally advanced or metastatic head and neck squamous cell, hepatocellular, melanoma or renal cell carcinoma. Before TCR sequencing, CD4+ and CD8+ T cells were separately sorted from peripheral blood. Genomic DNA was extracted from sorted cells for sequencing of the TCRbeta CDR3 region. The immunoSEQ Assay was used to sequence the TCRbeta CDR3 regions. Sourced from immuneACCESS, this table was stored by TCRdb with only in-frame sequences that have V and J called. A share of the clones is absent; for the studies checked, an unresolved V gene accounts for under half, and the remainder has no known explanation. The sample data list some 63,000 clones, and roughly 84% of these were observed just once. Around 30% of the sample lies in the top ten.

General findings and caveats noted by the study authors: At doses from 0.1 to 3.0 mg/kg, clonal expansion was seen in both CD4+ and CD8+ blood T cells between baseline and week 6. Low levels of normalized T-cell clonal expansion were also seen in some nonresponding patients. The antigen specificity of the peripheral T cells that underwent clonal expansion was not determined. After ivuxolimab, expanded clones were on average more numerous among CD8+ T cells than among CD4+ T cells. In the 0.1-3.0 mg/kg groups, partial responders had among the lowest normalized peripheral clonal expansion, particularly in CD8+ T cells.

This sample comprised CD4+ or CD8+ T cells sorted from blood, obtained in a trial of the OX40 agonist ivuxolimab. This TCR came from an adult with an advanced solid tumor such as melanoma, head and neck, liver or kidney cancer. The receptor chain draws on TRBV10-1 and TRBJ2-3, with no confident D gene call. The DNA sequence reads TGCGCCAGCAGTCCGGACCCCACAGATACGCAGTATTTT. This translates into CASSPDPTDTQYF.